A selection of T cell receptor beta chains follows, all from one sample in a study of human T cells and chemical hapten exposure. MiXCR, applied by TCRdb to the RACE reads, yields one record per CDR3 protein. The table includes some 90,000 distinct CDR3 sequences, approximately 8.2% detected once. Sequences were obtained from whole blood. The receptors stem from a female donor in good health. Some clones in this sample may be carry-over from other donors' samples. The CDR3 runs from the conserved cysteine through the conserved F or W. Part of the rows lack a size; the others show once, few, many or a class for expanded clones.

CAWSTGTSASSYNEQFF,TRBJ2-1,17,few,TRBV30
CASSFTGGSWQPQHF,TRBJ1-5,15,few,TRBV28
CATSGLGGYNEQFF,TRBJ2-1,14,many,TRBV24-1
CASSGQVLGTQYF,TRBJ2-5,13,.,TRBV2
CATSDRGVPRNEQFF,TRBJ2-1,15,.,TRBV24-1
CASSYLLGTEAFF,TRBJ1-1,13,.,TRBV6-6
CASSVGAGVRTDTQYF,TRBJ2-3,16,.,TRBV9
CASSLAGVGEQYF,TRBJ2-7,13,.,TRBV7-9
CASSPRWGGGYTF,TRBJ1-2,13,.,TRBV28
CASNPTGRDGYTF,TRBJ1-2,13,many,TRBV4-2
CASSLLPGTRTDTQYF,TRBJ2-3,16,.,TRBV5-6
CASSLGAASYGYTF,TRBJ1-2,14,few,TRBV7-2
CAWSGTSGTSYEQYF,TRBJ2-7,15,many,TRBV30
CASRRTGSGQPQHF,TRBJ1-5,14,many,TRBV6-1
CASSLEVSPAFNQPQHF,TRBJ1-5,17,many,TRBV5-6
CASSQVTANYGYTF,TRBJ1-2,14,few,TRBV14
CSAREYLGSTEAFF,TRBJ1-1,14,.,TRBV20-1
CASSFELTDTQYF,TRBJ2-3,13,.,TRBV11-1
CASSQGASAGANVLTF,TRBJ2-6,16,.,TRBV4-2
CASSLKVTAQNF,TRBJ2-7,12,few,TRBV28
CASSPGQGDYGYTF,TRBJ1-2,14,few,TRBV7-9
CASRPPGYEQYF,TRBJ2-7,12,few,TRBV28
CASSSYSPSSYNEQFF,TRBJ2-1,16,.,TRBV28
CASSESIGQPQHF,TRBJ1-5,13,.,TRBV10-2
CASSLAVNSYNEQFF,TRBJ2-1,15,few,TRBV27
CSVGRTSATDTQYF,TRBJ2-3,14,many,TRBV29-1
CASRAKAGGPYNEQFF,TRBJ2-1,16,many,TRBV7-9
CSVERETGRLTQYF,TRBJ2-5,14,few,TRBV29-1
CASSDRDYSVFYEQYF,TRBJ2-7,16,few,TRBV6-1
CSVLAGVNEQFF,TRBJ2-1,12,.,TRBV29-1
CASSAGLAGVNEQFF,TRBJ2-1,15,many,TRBV6-1
CAISDAGNDGAFF,TRBJ1-1,13,many,TRBV10-3
CASSLKSLHGANVLTF,TRBJ2-6,16,many,TRBV12-3/TRBV12-4
CASSLGGLAGASGELFF,TRBJ2-2,17,.,TRBV28
CASSSKEGDTQYF,TRBJ2-3,13,few,TRBV7-6
CASRQLAGVSTGELFF,TRBJ2-2,16,.,TRBV27
CASIKRPVSSYNEQFF,TRBJ2-1,16,many,TRBV28
CASSPGVGQPQHF,TRBJ1-5,13,few,TRBV18
CSVEGQAGEQYF,TRBJ2-7,12,many,TRBV29-1
CASSLPSGQGVSEQFF,TRBJ2-1,16,.,TRBV28
CSAREGHLNQPQHF,TRBJ1-5,14,.,TRBV20-1
CTTEEDGYTF,TRBJ1-2,10,.,TRBV1
CASSVIDSSSYNEQFF,TRBJ2-1,16,.,TRBV6-1
CASSLSGYEQYF,TRBJ2-7,12,few,TRBV12-3/TRBV12-4
CASSQVLLNTEAFF,TRBJ1-1,14,few,TRBV3-1
CASSQEGTGTYEQYF,TRBJ2-7,15,few,TRBV3-1
CASSNNQETQYF,TRBJ2-5,12,few,TRBV18
CASSEGWKTTGTGELFF,TRBJ2-2,17,.,TRBV2
CSASRPGQDSYEQYF,TRBJ2-7,15,.,TRBV20-1
CASSPGQGVYEQYF,TRBJ2-7,14,many,TRBV7-9
CSVDSGDGQYF,TRBJ2-7,11,.,TRBV29-1
CASSIAGTDNTQYF,TRBJ2-3,14,many,TRBV5-1
CASSSDRFRQYF,TRBJ2-4,12,few,TRBV19
CASSQARTGGHEQYF,TRBJ2-7,15,.,TRBV4-3
CASSEVGTKQFF,TRBJ2-1,12,.,TRBV6-1
CASSESLQETQYF,TRBJ2-5,13,many,TRBV2
CANSFGQGTGTEAFF,TRBJ1-1,15,.,TRBV5-1
CASSHPGLAGSDTQYF,TRBJ2-3,16,.,TRBV6-2/TRBV6-3
CASSLGGAEETQYF,TRBJ2-5,14,many,TRBV12-3/TRBV12-4